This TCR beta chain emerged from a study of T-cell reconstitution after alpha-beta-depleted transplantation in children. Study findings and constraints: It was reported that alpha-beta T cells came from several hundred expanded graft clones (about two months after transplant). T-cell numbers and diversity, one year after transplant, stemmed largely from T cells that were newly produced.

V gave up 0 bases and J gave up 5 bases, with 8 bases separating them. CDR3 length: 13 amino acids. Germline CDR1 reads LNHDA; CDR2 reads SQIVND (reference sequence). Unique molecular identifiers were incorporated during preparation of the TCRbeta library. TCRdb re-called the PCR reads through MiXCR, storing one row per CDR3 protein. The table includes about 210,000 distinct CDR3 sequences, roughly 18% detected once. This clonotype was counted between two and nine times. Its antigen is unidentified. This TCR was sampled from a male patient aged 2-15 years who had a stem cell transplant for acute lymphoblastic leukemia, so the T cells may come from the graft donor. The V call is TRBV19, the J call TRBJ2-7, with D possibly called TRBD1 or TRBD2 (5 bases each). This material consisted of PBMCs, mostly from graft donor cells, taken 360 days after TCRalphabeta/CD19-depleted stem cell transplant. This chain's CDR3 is CASSIDRENEQYF. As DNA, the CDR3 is TGTGCCAGTAGTATAGACAGGGAGAACGAGCAGTACTTC.